This entry features one T cell receptor beta chain sequence. What it binds is unknown. Germline values: CDR1 SGDLS, CDR2 YYNGEE. V lost 3 bases to trimming and J lost 10 bases, with 19 bases between them. This CDR3 has 15 amino acids. The record originates from a study of T-cell memory formation after mild COVID-19. Study-wide background: Largely donor-specific sequence clusters came from two donors.

Overall study results and limits: CM and EM subsets held most contracting CD4+ clones; EMRA held CD8+ ones. Memory sampled before infection contained some responding clones, suggesting cross-reactive memory joined.

TCRdb ran MiXCR on the 5' RACE reads and lists one entry per CDR3 protein. The repertoire holds about 440,000 distinct CDR3 sequences, 20% seen once, with around 8.4% in the top ten. The receptor's source is an adult woman who had mild COVID-19 (a few samples of this study predate the infection). Cell type and time point are not known. Sample: PBMCs or a T cell subset sorted from them (not recorded which). The chain links TRBV9 to TRBJ1-4, with D hard to call. The DNA for the CDR3 is TGTGCCAGCAGCGCCACAGACCCCTCCTCGGGAAAACTGTTTTTT. As protein: CASSATDPSSGKLFF.